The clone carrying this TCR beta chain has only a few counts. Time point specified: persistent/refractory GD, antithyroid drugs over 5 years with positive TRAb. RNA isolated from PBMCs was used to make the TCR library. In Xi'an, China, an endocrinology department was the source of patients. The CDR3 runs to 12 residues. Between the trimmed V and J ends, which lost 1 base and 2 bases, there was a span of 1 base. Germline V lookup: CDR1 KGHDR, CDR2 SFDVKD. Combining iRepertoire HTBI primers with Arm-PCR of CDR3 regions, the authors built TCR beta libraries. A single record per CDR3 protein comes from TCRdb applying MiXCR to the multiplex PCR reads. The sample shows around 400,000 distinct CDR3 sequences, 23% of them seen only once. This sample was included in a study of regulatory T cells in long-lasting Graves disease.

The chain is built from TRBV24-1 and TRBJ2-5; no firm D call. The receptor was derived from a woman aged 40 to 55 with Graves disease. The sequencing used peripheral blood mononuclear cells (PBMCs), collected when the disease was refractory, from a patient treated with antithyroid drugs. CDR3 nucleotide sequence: TGTGCCACCAGTGATTTTCAAGAGACCCAGTACTTC. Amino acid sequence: CATSDFQETQYF.